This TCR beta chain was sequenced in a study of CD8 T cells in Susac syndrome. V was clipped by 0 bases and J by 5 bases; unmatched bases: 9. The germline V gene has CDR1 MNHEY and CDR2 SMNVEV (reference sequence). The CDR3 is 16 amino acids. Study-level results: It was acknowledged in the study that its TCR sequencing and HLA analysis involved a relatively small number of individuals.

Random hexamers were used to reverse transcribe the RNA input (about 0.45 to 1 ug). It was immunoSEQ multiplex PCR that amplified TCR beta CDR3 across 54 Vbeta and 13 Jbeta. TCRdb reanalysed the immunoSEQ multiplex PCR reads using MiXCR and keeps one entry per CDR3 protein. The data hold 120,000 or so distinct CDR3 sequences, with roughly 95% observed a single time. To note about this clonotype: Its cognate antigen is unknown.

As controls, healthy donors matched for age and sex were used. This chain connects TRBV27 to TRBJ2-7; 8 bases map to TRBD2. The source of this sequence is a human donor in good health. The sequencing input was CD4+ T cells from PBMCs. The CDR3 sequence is CASSLSAVAGRDEQYF. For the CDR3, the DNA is TGTGCCAGCAGTTTATCTGCGGTAGCGGGAAGAGACGAGCAGTACTTC.